This passage covers 27 T cell receptor beta chains from one sample sequenced in a study of T-cell reconstitution after alpha-beta-depleted transplantation in children. TCRbeta library construction was performed incorporating unique molecular identifiers. Via MiXCR, TCRdb re-called the PCR reads, giving one row per CDR3 protein. The table records fewer than 550,000 distinct CDR3 sequences, under 12% of them present only once. The sequences come from PBMCs, collected before TCRalphabeta/CD19-depleted stem cell transplant. These receptors were taken from a child aged 2-15 years with inherited bone marrow failure, due to receive a stem cell transplant.

The sample holds many counts of this clonotype. The chain recombines TRBV6-1 with TRBJ2-7, with 11 bases aligning to TRBD2. V shed 4 bases and J 2 bases; nucleotides not matched to a gene: 1. Germline loops: CDR1 MNHNS, CDR2 SASEGT. This CDR3 is 14 amino acids long. As DNA, the CDR3 is TGTGCCAGCAGTGGACTAGCGGGAACCTACGAGCAGTACTTC. Its translation: CASSGLAGTYEQYF.

To note about this clonotype: Possible read error: a much larger clone is one base away. This chain uses TRBV4-3 with TRBJ2-2; maybe TRBD2 (5 bases). CDR1 is LGHNA and CDR2 is YSLEER in the germline V gene. Trimming left V 4 bases short and J 4 bases short, with 13 bases between. The CDR3 covers 15 residues. The CDR3 protein is CASSPTVGSTGELFF. The CDR3 DNA reads TGCGCCAGCAGCCCCACGGTGGGGAGCACCGGGGAGCTGTTTTTT.

This clonotype was counted many times. The CDR3 is CASSQELAGGFYEQYF. CDR3 nucleotide sequence: TGTGCCAGCAGCCAAGAACTAGCGGGTGGGTTCTACGAGCAGTACTTC. The J gene is TRBJ2-7, the V gene TRBV4-2; 9 bases match TRBD2. The germline V gene encodes CDR1 LGHNA and CDR2 YNFKEQ. The length of the CDR3 is 16 residues. The J segment lost 3 bases and the V segment lost 0 bases, leaving 6 bases of the junction unmatched.

This clonotype came up many times. The rearrangement joins TRBV29-1 to TRBJ2-1; 10 nucleotides line up with TRBD2. From germline, CDR1 is SQVTM and CDR2 ANQGSEA. V trimming: 3 bases; J trimming: 0 bases; junction bases outside the gene matches: 2. This CDR3 has 15 residues. In DNA, the CDR3 is TGCAGCGTTGATAGACTAGCGGGCTCCTACAATGAGCAGTTCTTC. It yields the protein CSVDRLAGSYNEQFF.

This clonotype was detected ten times or more. The rearrangement joins TRBV3-1 to TRBJ2-6, with 7 bases matching TRBD1. Germline CDR1 and CDR2: LGHDT and YNNKEL (reference sequence). The CDR3 extends over 19 amino acids. V was pared by 1 base and J by 3 bases, with 12 bases of the junction left unmatched. The CDR3 loop reads CASSQVLGQGVYGANVLTF. The CDR3, as DNA: TGTGCCAGCAGCCAAGTCCTCGGCCAGGGGGTTTATGGGGCCAACGTCCTGACTTTC.

Ten or more counts support this clonotype. The chain combines TRBV20-1 with TRBJ2-7; TRBD1 is a possible D gene (6 bases). The germline gives CDR1 DFQATT, CDR2 SNEGSKA (reference sequence). The V gene lost 3 bases and the J gene lost 6 bases, with 12 bases spanning the gap. This CDR3 comprises 12 residues. CDR3 region: CSARRQGREQYF. In DNA form, the CDR3 reads TGCAGTGCTAGGAGGCAGGGGCGCGAGCAGTACTTC.

This clonotype appeared many times. This chain links TRBV7-9 with TRBJ2-1; 8 bases align to TRBD1. The CDR3 sequence is 15 residues long. The junction had 6 bases not matched to a gene; V was cut back by 3 bases and J by 5 bases. Germline values: CDR1 SEHNR, CDR2 FQNEAQ (reference sequence). The CDR3 is CASSFETGENNEQFF. CDR3 sequence (DNA): TGTGCCAGCAGCTTCGAGACAGGGGAGAACAATGAGCAGTTCTTC.

In this sample, this clonotype turned up many times. The chain employs TRBV12-3 or TRBV12-4 and TRBJ2-7; the match to TRBD1 covers 7 bases. The trim removed 5 bases at V and 0 bases at J, leaving 7 bases unmatched. This CDR3 is built from 15 residues. The CDR3: CASSLRDSVSYEQYF. In DNA, the CDR3 is TGTGCCAGCAGTCTCCGGGACAGCGTCTCCTACGAGCAGTACTTC.

The chain joins TRBV30 to TRBJ1-1; D remains unclear. Germline CDR1 reads GTSNPN; CDR2 reads SVGIG (reference sequence). This CDR3 is built from 12 residues. V lost 1 base and J lost 1, with 4 bases in between. In DNA form, the CDR3 reads TGTGCCTGGAGTGACGGGAACACTGAAGCTTTCTTT. It yields the protein CAWSDGNTEAFF.

Comment on this clonotype: This sequence may be a read error, since a much larger clone differs from it by one base. The missing conserved phenylalanine or tryptophan at the end of this CDR3 makes a read error likely. Here the CDR3 DNA reads TGTGCCAGCAGTTACCCGCAGACGATGAACATTCAGTACGTC. Its protein is CASSYPQTMNIQYV. The chain has TRBV6-2 or TRBV6-3 and TRBJ2-4; D is ambiguous. The CDR3 has 14 amino acids. Germline assignment: CDR1 MNHEY and CDR2 SVGEGT. Between the trimmed V and J ends, which lost 2 bases and 7 bases, there was a span of 12 bases.

This clonotype was seen at least ten times. The chain combines TRBV11-2 with TRBJ2-3; 12 bases map to TRBD2. Germline values: CDR1 SGHAT, CDR2 FQNNGV. With 5 bases clipped from V and 2 bases from J, the junction kept 5 bases outside the gene matches. The CDR3 is made up of 16 amino acids. CDR3 bases: TGTGCCAGCAGCGGAAGACTAGCGGGAGACACAGATACGCAGTATTTT. Its protein product is CASSGRLAGDTDTQYF. Supplemented by reference TRBV11-2 and TRBJ2-3, the full variable domain reads EAGVAQSPRYKIIEKRQSVAFWCNPISGHATLYWYQQILGQGPKLLIQFQNNGVVDDSQLPKDRFSAERLKGVDSTLKIQPAKLEDSAVYLCASSGRLAGDTDTQYFGPGTRLTVL.

This clonotype was detected ten times or more. The genes are TRBV9 and TRBJ2-3; 12 bases line up with TRBD2. The V and J ends lost 0 bases and 5 bases, in that order; junction bases with no gene match: 10. The germline V gene encodes CDR1 SGDLS and CDR2 YYNGEE. The CDR3 extends over 18 amino acids. The CDR3 loop reads CASSVGLAGDPGVDTQYF. The CDR3 nucleotides are TGTGCCAGCAGCGTAGGACTAGCGGGAGATCCGGGGGTAGATACGCAGTATTTT.

The CDR3, as DNA: TGCGCCAGCAGCCAAGAAGCGGGAGACTCCTACGAGCAGTACTTC. As protein: CASSQEAGDSYEQYF. The chain employs TRBV4-3 and TRBJ2-7; 8 bases fit TRBD2. The CDR3 runs to 15 residues. Trimming cost V 0 bases and J 0 bases; bases outside gene matches: 1. CDR1 is LGHNA and CDR2 is YSLEER in the germline V gene.

The rearrangement uses TRBV5-1 and TRBJ2-1, with a weak D call TRBD2 (6 bases). CDR3 length equals 15 residues. Germline CDR1 and CDR2: SGHRS and YFSETQ. Trimming cost V 4 bases and J 6 bases, with 17 bases left between them. The CDR3 DNA is TGCGCCAGCAGCCGGAACGACCCGCGGGGCAATGAGCAGTTCTTC. As protein: CASSRNDPRGNEQFF.

The J gene is TRBJ2-1, the V gene TRBV2; possibly TRBD2 for D (6 bases). Deletions cut 10 bases from V and 8 bases from J, with 21 bases between. The germline V gene encodes CDR1 SNHLY and CDR2 FYNNEI. The CDR3 is 14 residues long. The CDR3 sequence: CATSETGAFHEQFF. The CDR3 nucleotides are TGTGCCACCTCCGAAACGGGAGCCTTCCATGAGCAGTTCTTC.

This clonotype was seen at least ten times. The chain is built from TRBV10-3 and TRBJ2-7; 9 positions agree with TRBD1. V lost 2 bases, J lost 4 bases, and 6 bases stayed unmatched. CDR3 size: 15 residues. Germline CDR1 ENHRY, CDR2 SYGVKD. The CDR3 bases are TGTGCCATCAGTGAGGGGACAGGGCCTTTTTACGAGCAGTACTTC. Amino acid sequence: CAISEGTGPFYEQYF.

The sample holds many counts of this clonotype. J is TRBJ1-4 and V is TRBV25-1, with D possibly TRBD1 on 5 matching bases. The V gene's germline CDR1 is MGHDK and CDR2 SYGVNS. The ends were cut back, 3 bases at V and 8 bases at J, with 19 bases in the middle. This CDR3 spans 16 amino acids. The CDR3 region is CASSESRGAVKEKLFF. The CDR3 DNA reads as TGTGCCAGCAGTGAGTCTAGGGGCGCCGTGAAAGAAAAACTGTTTTTT.

The chain employs TRBV3-1 and TRBJ1-3; D is uncertain. Germline V gene lookup returns CDR1 LGHDT and CDR2 YNNKEL (reference sequence). The CDR3 consists of 15 residues. The V and J ends lost 4 bases and 0 bases respectively, with 10 bases between them. The CDR3 nucleotides are TGTGCCAGCAGCCTTGACACGTCCTCTGGAAACACCATATATTTT. It codes for CASSLDTSSGNTIYF.

This clonotype was counted between two and nine times. This sequence joins TRBV7-9 and TRBJ2-5, with TRBD1 matching over 8 bases. The germline V gene has CDR1 SEHNR and CDR2 FQNEAQ (reference sequence). The CDR3 is 17 amino acids. The trim removed 4 bases at V and 5 bases at J, leaving 15 bases unmatched. The CDR3 here is CASSSWAGGLFAETQYF. The DNA for the CDR3 is TGTGCCAGCAGCTCTTGGGCAGGGGGCTTGTTTGCGGAGACCCAGTACTTC.

The table lists this clonotype with many counts. As DNA, the CDR3 is TGTGCCGGGGAGACTGCGGGACTACAAACCTACGAGCAGTACTTC. Protein: CAGETAGLQTYEQYF. The rearrangement joins TRBV15 to TRBJ2-7; 7 nucleotides line up with TRBD2. Looked up from germline, CDR1 is LNHNV and CDR2 is YYDKDF (reference sequence). The V segment lost 11 bases and the J segment 2 bases; nucleotides outside the gene matches: 15. This CDR3 comprises 15 residues. Variable domain in full (rest from reference TRBV15 and TRBJ2-7): DAMVIQNPRYQVTQFGKPVTLSCSQTLNHNVMYWYQQKSSQAPKLLFHYYDKDFNNEADTPDNFQSRRPNTSFCFLDIRSPGLGDTAMYLCAGETAGLQTYEQYFGPGTRLTVT.

The chain has TRBV7-2 and TRBJ2-3, with D possibly matching TRBD2 (5 bases). Germline lookup yields CDR1 SGHTA and CDR2 FQGNSA. Between the trimmed V and J ends, which lost 2 bases and 0 bases, there was a span of 12 bases. The CDR3 has 16 amino acids. CDR3 region: CASSLFGGSSTDTQYF. The CDR3 DNA is TGTGCCAGCAGCTTATTCGGCGGGTCTAGCACAGATACGCAGTATTTT.

At least ten counts were recorded for this clonotype. The chain uses TRBV10-3 and TRBJ2-1, with a tentative D call TRBD2 (5 bases). V lost 9 bases and J lost 5, with 14 bases in between. In germline, CDR1 is ENHRY, CDR2 SYGVKD. This CDR3 contains 13 residues. The CDR3 spells CAIVREPNNEQFF. DNA for the CDR3: TGTGCCATAGTAAGGGAGCCGAACAATGAGCAGTTCTTC.

In this sample, this clonotype turned up a few times. The chain joins TRBV7-9 to TRBJ1-4, with 10 bases that match TRBD1. The CDR3 is 15 amino acids. Unmatched junction bases numbered 7, after V lost 7 bases and J lost 5 bases. The germline V gene has CDR1 SEHNR and CDR2 FQNEAQ (reference sequence). The CDR3 bases are TGTGCCAGCATCCCCATGGACAGGGGGAATGAAAAACTGTTTTTT. This gives the protein CASIPMDRGNEKLFF.

The rearrangement links TRBV10-3 to TRBJ2-1, with 7 positions matching TRBD2. The CDR3 totals 15 residues. J was trimmed by 4 bases and V by 4 bases; bases with no gene match: 7. Germline loops: CDR1 ENHRY, CDR2 SYGVKD. CDR3: CAISVQAGPYNEQFF. For the CDR3, the DNA is TGTGCCATCAGTGTTCAAGCGGGACCTTACAATGAGCAGTTCTTC.

As regards this clonotype: This may be a read error: a much more frequent sequence differs by one nucleotide. The chain is built from TRBV7-6 and TRBJ2-5; TRBD1 matches 8 bases. The CDR3 sequence is 15 residues long. V shed 5 bases, J shed 1 base, and the junction held 6 bases outside the gene matches. CDR1 SGHVS and CDR2 FNYEAQ come from the germline V gene. This chain's CDR3 is CASSIRTGLQETQYF. CDR3 nucleotides: TGTGCCAGCAGCATCCGGACAGGGCTCCAAGAGACCCAGTACTTC. Variable domain in full (rest from reference TRBV7-6 and TRBJ2-5): GAGVSQSPRYKVTKRGQDVALRCDPISGHVSLYWYRQALGQGPEFLTYFNYEAQQDKSGLPNDRFSAERPEGSISTLTIQRTEQRDSAMYRCASSIRTGLQETQYFGPGTRLLVL.

This clonotype was picked up many times. The chain couples TRBV4-2 to TRBJ2-1; a possible D gene is TRBD2 (6 bases). Per germline, CDR1 LGHNA and CDR2 YNFKEQ. V lost 2 bases and J 8 bases, leaving 10 bases between the germline ends. The CDR3 length is 13 residues. The CDR3: CASSQPGGDEQFF. CDR3 sequence (DNA): TGTGCCAGCAGCCAACCCGGAGGGGATGAGCAGTTCTTC.

The sample holds many counts of this clonotype. The gene calls are TRBV12-3 or TRBV12-4 and TRBJ2-7; 10 bases are a match to TRBD1. The CDR3 spans 13 residues. The V segment lost 9 bases and the J segment 5 bases; nucleotides outside the gene matches: 7. CDR3 DNA: TGTGCCAGTACAAGACAGGGGGCCAACGAGCAGTACTTC. Its translation is CASTRQGANEQYF.